These 20 T cell receptor beta chains share one sample of origin, sequenced in a study of blood T cell repertoires in COVID-19. The repertoire was sequenced with immunoSEQ multiplex PCR; TCRdb's copy has only in-frame clones and lacks some. The sample has 200,000 to 250,000 clones; 70% to 90% are singletons. Source material: PBMCs or T cells enriched from blood (not recorded which). These receptors all come from a man aged 25-45 years who had recovered from COVID-19.

V usage is TRBV6-5 and J usage is TRBJ2-7; 10 bases line up with TRBD1. Germline V gene lookup returns CDR1 MNHEY and CDR2 SVGAGI. The ends lost 5 bases at V and 0 bases at J; junction bases unmatched: 4. The CDR3 has 15 residues. Here the CDR3 DNA reads TGTGCCAGCAGTCCCCGGACAGGGGGCTCCTACGAGCAGTACTTC. Its protein product is CASSPRTGGSYEQYF.

The chain carries TRBV5-5 and TRBJ1-1; D might be TRBD1 (5 bases). This CDR3 contains 16 residues. V was pared by 3 bases and J by 0 bases, with 15 bases between. Germline loops: CDR1 SGHKS, CDR2 YYEKEE (reference sequence). The CDR3 loop is CASSWGWGSLNTEAFF. The CDR3 DNA reads TGTGCCAGCAGCTGGGGCTGGGGCAGCTTGAACACTGAAGCTTTCTTT.

This clone was seen more than once but under ten times. J is TRBJ1-5 and V is TRBV6-6, with 7 nucleotides matching TRBD1. The CDR3 is 19 residues long. Germline assignment: CDR1 MNHNY and CDR2 SVGAGI (reference sequence). The ends lost 6 bases at V and 0 bases at J; junction bases unmatched: 17. DNA for the CDR3: TGTGCCAGCAGCTGGAAACCGCCTGGGACAGCGGATAGCAATCAGCCCCAGCATTTT. Translating gives CASSWKPPGTADSNQPQHF.

In its sample, this clone was seen once. The J gene is TRBJ1-2, the V gene TRBV7-3, with D unresolved. Germline V gene lookup returns CDR1 SGHTA and CDR2 FQGTGA. Trimming pared 8 bases from V and 1 base from J, leaving 8 bases between. This CDR3 contains 12 residues. As DNA, the CDR3 is TGTGCCAGCTCCGCAGATAACTATGGCTACACCTTC. Protein: CASSADNYGYTF.

The J gene is TRBJ1-2, the V gene TRBV19, with TRBD1 as a possible D gene (6 bases). Germline V gene lookup returns CDR1 LNHDA and CDR2 SQIVND (reference sequence). The V end was cut by 4 bases, the J end by 3 bases, with 18 bases between. The CDR3 consists of 16 residues. CDR3: CASSNSRGSFDYGYTF. The DNA for the CDR3 is TGTGCCAGTAGTAATTCCAGGGGAAGTTTCGACTATGGCTACACCTTC.

The chain uses TRBV5-6 and TRBJ2-7; 9 nucleotides agree with TRBD1. The CDR3 sequence is 16 residues long. Germline CDR1 and CDR2: SGHDT and YYEEEE. Trimming cost V 5 bases and J 4 bases; bases outside gene matches: 13. CDR3 nucleotide sequence: TGTGCCAGCAGAGGACAGGGGACTTCCCCGTTTTACGAGCAGTACTTC. Protein sequence: CASRGQGTSPFYEQYF.

The rearrangement joins TRBV28 to TRBJ1-1, with 7 bases aligning to TRBD1. From germline, CDR1 is MDHEN and CDR2 SYDVKM. Germline trimming cut 7 bases from V and 4 bases from J; bases unmatched to any gene: 6. The CDR3 contains 13 residues. The CDR3 nucleotides read TGTGCCAGCATGACAGGGTCGAGCACTGAAGCTTTCTTT. This gives the protein CASMTGSSTEAFF.

The V gene is TRBV11-1, the J gene TRBJ2-7; D may be TRBD1 (5 bases). The V end was cut by 0 bases, the J end by 2 bases, with 8 bases between. The CDR3 spans 14 residues. The V gene's germline CDR1 is SGHAT and CDR2 FQDESV (reference sequence). The CDR3 bases are TGTGCCAGCAGCTTAGCGGTACAGGCCTACGAGCAGTACTTC. Residues: CASSLAVQAYEQYF.

This clone was observed a single time. The chain employs TRBV18 and TRBJ2-2; no firm D call. Deletions cut 1 base from V and 5 bases from J, with 14 bases between. This CDR3 region has 16 residues. Germline CDR1 is KGHSH and CDR2 is LQKENI. CDR3 in amino acids: CASSPLSGGKTGELFF. The CDR3 region has the DNA TGTGCCAGCTCACCACTGTCTGGCGGCAAGACCGGGGAGCTGTTTTTT. Full variable domain (outside the CDR3, taken from reference TRBV18 and TRBJ2-2): NAGVMQNPRHLVRRRGQEARLRCSPMKGHSHVYWYRQLPEEGLKFMVYLQKENIIDESGMPKERFSAEFPKEGPSILRIQQVVRGDSAAYFCASSPLSGGKTGELFFGEGSRLTVL.

This chain uses TRBV7-3 with TRBJ1-6; TRBD1 is a possible D gene (6 bases). The V gene lost 5 bases and the J gene lost 6 bases, with 17 bases spanning the gap. Germline values: CDR1 SGHTA, CDR2 FQGTGA. The CDR3 sequence is 16 residues long. CDR3 protein: CASSSTGTPANSPLHF. The CDR3 DNA sequence: TGTGCCAGCAGCAGTACAGGGACCCCGGCTAATTCACCCCTCCACTTT.

J is TRBJ2-7 and V is TRBV2; D may be TRBD1 (5 bases). The CDR3 has 13 residues. Trimming took 9 bases from V and 2 from J, leaving 14 bases between them. Germline V lookup: CDR1 SNHLY, CDR2 FYNNEI. CDR3 protein: CASLPRGTYEQYF. The CDR3 DNA reads as TGTGCCAGTCTCCCAAGGGGAACCTACGAGCAGTACTTC.

The rearrangement uses TRBV25-1 and TRBJ1-2; TRBD1 agrees at 8 bases. V was clipped by 4 bases and J by 8 bases; unmatched bases: 9. This CDR3 has 14 amino acids. Germline values: CDR1 MGHDK, CDR2 SYGVNS. The CDR3 protein is CASSAPRGLEGYTF. DNA for the CDR3: TGTGCCAGCAGTGCTCCCAGGGGGCTAGAAGGCTACACCTTC.

This clone was seen a handful of times. The chain carries TRBV19 and TRBJ1-5; D call uncertain. Trimming left V 6 bases short and J 6 bases short, with 15 bases between. CDR3 size: 14 residues. Germline lookup yields CDR1 LNHDA and CDR2 SQIVND (reference sequence). CDR3 DNA: TGTGCCAGTAGCAAGGACTTTCGGGGTCAGCCCCAGCATTTT. Translated, it gives CASSKDFRGQPQHF.

The genes are TRBV10-3 and TRBJ1-6; no clear D gene. Looked up from germline, CDR1 is ENHRY and CDR2 is SYGVKD. Deletions cut 6 bases from V and 8 bases from J, with 17 bases between. The CDR3 sequence is 15 residues long. The CDR3 loop is CAIRAELLGDSPLHF. The CDR3 DNA reads TGTGCCATCAGGGCTGAGCTTCTCGGGGATTCACCCCTCCACTTT.

This chain connects TRBV19 to TRBJ1-1, with D tentatively TRBD1 (5 bases). Germline CDR1 and CDR2: LNHDA and SQIVND (reference sequence). The CDR3 sequence is 15 residues long. V lost 7 bases to trimming and J lost 1 base, with 16 bases between them. CDR3 nucleotide sequence: TGTGCCAGTATCGTCCCCTGGGGGGGGAACACTGAAGCTTTCTTT. It translates to CASIVPWGGNTEAFF.

The chain employs TRBV13 and TRBJ1-2; 7 bases are shared with TRBD1. V shed 6 bases, J shed 4 bases, and the junction held 11 bases outside the gene matches. CDR3 length: 15 residues. CDR1 and CDR2 from the germline V gene are PRHDT and FYEKMQ (reference sequence). The CDR3 DNA reads TGTGCCAGCAGATCATCAAGGGGGCTCGTCTATGGCTACACCTTC. Its translation: CASRSSRGLVYGYTF.

This clone was recorded once. The genes are TRBV12-3 or TRBV12-4 and TRBJ2-1; D is ambiguous. The CDR3 runs to 13 residues. V shed 7 bases and J shed 10 bases, with 17 bases lying between them. CDR3 sequence (DNA): TGTGCCAGCAATACCGGTCACGCTCTCGAGCAGTTCTTC. Amino acids: CASNTGHALEQFF.

The chain uses TRBV7-2 and TRBJ1-5; 10 nucleotides match TRBD1. The CDR3 runs to 14 residues. The trim removed 3 bases at V and 7 bases at J, leaving 3 bases unmatched. Germline CDR1 SGHTA, CDR2 FQGNSA. As DNA, the CDR3 is TGTGCCAGCAGCTTGGGACAGGGGACCCAGCCCCAGCATTTT. It codes for CASSLGQGTQPQHF. The variable domain in full, with the rest retrieved from reference TRBV7-2 and TRBJ1-5, is GAGVSQSPSNKVTEKGKDVELRCDPISGHTALYWYRQSLGQGLEFLIYFQGNSAPDKSGLPSDRFSAERTGGSVSTLTIQRTQQEDSAVYLCASSLGQGTQPQHFGDGTRLSIL.

The CDR3 bases are TGTGCCAGCAGCTCTAGTCCTATCGTCCACGAGCAGTACTTC. It encodes CASSSSPIVHEQYF. J is TRBJ2-7 and V is TRBV7-2; no reliable D call. The ends were cut back, 4 bases at V and 5 bases at J, with 15 bases in the middle. This CDR3 spans 14 amino acids. Germline V lookup: CDR1 SGHTA, CDR2 FQGNSA.

The gene calls are TRBV12-3 or TRBV12-4 and TRBJ1-1; the D gene is possibly TRBD1 (6 bases). This CDR3 contains 11 residues. Trimming cost V 7 bases and J 6 bases, with 9 bases left between them. As DNA, the CDR3 is TGTGCCAGCACCAGGGGTGCTGAAGCTTTCTTT. Translated, it gives CASTRGAEAFF.